The 17 T cell receptor beta chains below come from one sample, sequenced in a study of T cell responses to AZD1222 COVID-19 vaccine. Repertoires were generated with immunoSEQ multiplex PCR, while TCRdb's copy carries only in-frame clones and drops some. The data contain roughly 80,000 clones, about nine tenths of them singletons. The sample here was peripheral blood, taken on day 0 of AZD1222 vaccination. Receptors were obtained from an adult in good health.

This clone was detected only a few times. J is TRBJ1-6 and V is TRBV24-1, with unresolved D. Germline CDR1 reads KGHDR; CDR2 reads SFDVKD. V was pared by 5 bases and J by 4 bases, with 17 bases between. The CDR3 extends over 17 amino acids. The DNA for the CDR3 is TGTGCCACCAGTGCCCAAGCGGACGGTACATATAATTCACCCCTCCACTTT. It translates to CATSAQADGTYNSPLHF.

The V and J genes are TRBV20-1 and TRBJ2-3; 11 nucleotides line up with TRBD2. The CDR3 has 15 amino acids. The junction had 5 bases not matched to a gene; V was cut back by 3 bases and J by 3 bases. Germline-derived CDR1 and CDR2 are DFQATT and SNEGSKA (reference sequence). CDR3 coding DNA: TGCAGTGCTAGTCTAGCGGGGGGACCAACAGATACGCAGTATTTT. This translates into CSASLAGGPTDTQYF.

Note on this clone: This CDR3 is also generated by other DNA sequences in the sample. The V call is TRBV5-1, the J call TRBJ2-3; D might be TRBD1 (5 bases). Trimming left V 0 bases short and J 0 bases short, with 8 bases between. The CDR3 consists of 15 residues. Germline CDR1 SGHRS, CDR2 YFSETQ. CDR3 sequence reads: CASSLGTTSTDTQYF. As DNA, the CDR3 is TGCGCCAGCAGCTTGGGGACAACTAGCACAGATACGCAGTATTTT.

This rearrangement joins TRBV7-2 to TRBJ2-3, with a tentative D call TRBD2 (6 bases). Germline CDR1 is SGHTA and CDR2 is FQGNSA. The germline V and J ends were trimmed by 6 bases and 0 bases, with 13 bases remaining between them. This CDR3 is built from 15 residues. The CDR3 DNA reads as TGTGCCAGCAGAGGGACCGGGACTAGCACAGATACGCAGTATTTT. Its translation: CASRGTGTSTDTQYF.

The CDR3 is CAGPRAGNTIYF. CDR3 DNA: TGCGCCGGCCCGCGGGCTGGAAACACCATATATTTT. The chain uses TRBV23-1 and TRBJ1-3; D call uncertain. TRBV23-1 is labeled an ORF, and its function is uncertain. The CDR3 contains 12 residues. The V end lost 11 bases, the J end lost 2 bases, and 10 bases lay between the germline ends.

V and J are TRBV18 and TRBJ2-7; 10 bases map to TRBD2. CDR3 length: 15 residues. The V gene's germline CDR1 is KGHSH and CDR2 LQKENI. V lost 3 bases to trimming and J lost 6 bases; unmatched junction nucleotides: 8. The CDR3 coding sequence is TGTGCCAGCTCACCGTCCCAGCGGGGGGGCGGCGAGCAGTACTTC. It translates to CASSPSQRGGGEQYF.

This clone was detected only once. Other nucleotide sequences from this sample produce the same CDR3. The chain has TRBV24-1 and TRBJ1-5; 8 bases agree with TRBD1. Looked up from germline, CDR1 is KGHDR and CDR2 is SFDVKD. The CDR3 has 16 amino acids. J lost 2 bases, V lost 4 bases, and 6 bases had no gene match. The CDR3 nucleotides read TGTGCCACCAGTGACCCCGGACAGGGCGGCAATCAGCCCCAGCATTTT. It is translated as CATSDPGQGGNQPQHF.

The chain uses TRBV5-4 and TRBJ1-1; TRBD1 matches at 9 bases. V dropped 4 bases and J dropped 4; count of bases not matched to a gene: 5. Germline CDR1 SGHNT, CDR2 YYREEE (reference sequence). The CDR3 covers 14 residues. CDR3 nucleotide sequence: TGTGCCAGCAGCCGGGACAGGGTGACCACTGAAGCTTTCTTT. Translating it yields CASSRDRVTTEAFF.

CDR3 protein: CASSQWDRGREAFF. The CDR3 region has the DNA TGTGCCAGCTCCCAATGGGACAGAGGACGTGAAGCTTTCTTT. The chain employs TRBV18 and TRBJ1-1; 7 bases fit TRBD1. V trimming: 6 bases; J trimming: 7 bases; junction bases outside the gene matches: 11. The germline gives CDR1 KGHSH, CDR2 LQKENI. The length of the CDR3 is 14 residues.

The J gene is TRBJ2-7, the V gene TRBV10-3; a weak D match, TRBD1 (6 bases). V shed 6 bases and J shed 2 bases, with 14 bases lying between them. CDR3 size: 14 residues. Germline CDR1 reads ENHRY; CDR2 reads SYGVKD. This CDR3 is CAISLDRRAYEQYF. CDR3 DNA: TGTGCCATCAGCCTCGACAGGCGAGCCTACGAGCAGTACTTC.

The rearrangement joins TRBV2 to TRBJ2-3; D is tentatively TRBD1 or TRBD2 (7 bases each). Germline V gives CDR1 SNHLY, CDR2 FYNNEI. The CDR3 spans 13 residues. The V and J ends lost 7 bases and 7 bases respectively, with 15 bases between them. CDR3 sequence reads: CASNRDSGNTQYF. CDR3 coding DNA: TGTGCCAGCAACCGGGACAGCGGGAATACGCAGTATTTT.

The sample holds one count of this clone. The V gene is TRBV11-3, the J gene TRBJ2-5, with 8 bases matching TRBD1. The junction had 7 bases not matched to a gene; V was cut back by 2 bases and J by 2 bases. Germline V gene sequence: CDR1 SGHNT, CDR2 YENEEA. This CDR3 has 16 residues. As DNA, the CDR3 is TGTGCCAGCAGCTTATCACGGGGACAGGCGCAAGAGACCCAGTACTTC. Amino acid sequence: CASSLSRGQAQETQYF.

The CDR3 sequence: CASKVTSGVQETQYF. CDR3 DNA sequence: TGTGCCAGCAAGGTGACTAGCGGGGTTCAAGAGACCCAGTACTTC. The chain is built from TRBV6-5 and TRBJ2-5; 11 nucleotides match TRBD2. Germline V lookup: CDR1 MNHEY, CDR2 SVGAGI. J lost 2 bases, V lost 7 bases, and 6 bases had no gene match. This CDR3 has 15 residues.

The V gene is TRBV11-3, the J gene TRBJ2-5, with a possible D match to TRBD2 (5 bases). From germline, CDR1 is SGHNT and CDR2 YENEEA. The CDR3 consists of 13 residues. The germline V and J ends were trimmed by 3 bases and 4 bases, with 9 bases remaining between them. CDR3 in amino acids: CASSFGERETQYF. The DNA of the CDR3 is TGTGCCAGCAGCTTCGGGGAGCGAGAGACCCAGTACTTC.

Note on this clone: A junction boundary mismatches the germline segment, possibly from a read error. The V call is TRBV7-2, the J call TRBJ2-3; 7 bases map to TRBD2. CDR1 SGHTA and CDR2 FQGNSA come from the germline V gene. The CDR3 consists of 13 residues. The CDR3 sequence is CASSPPGLVASHF. DNA for the CDR3: TGTGCCAGCAGCCCCCCCGGACTAGTGGCTTCGCATTTT.

The chain carries TRBV19 and TRBJ1-5; tentatively, D is TRBD1 (5 bases). Trimming shortened V by 7 bases and J by 3 bases, and 16 bases separated the two germline ends. Germline values: CDR1 LNHDA, CDR2 SQIVND (reference sequence). The CDR3 is made up of 15 amino acids. For the CDR3, the DNA is TGTGCCAGTAATTCGTTCCCCAGGGACAATCAGCCCCAGCATTTT. Its protein is CASNSFPRDNQPQHF.

The V gene is TRBV7-7, the J gene TRBJ2-5; maybe TRBD2 (5 bases). This CDR3 has 13 amino acids. CDR1 is SSHAT and CDR2 is FNYEAQ in the germline V gene (reference sequence). V was trimmed by 5 bases and J by 0 bases, leaving 7 bases between them. CDR3 protein: CASSPGYQETQYF. The CDR3 DNA sequence: TGTGCCAGCAGCCCGGGGTACCAAGAGACCCAGTACTTC.